This is a list of T cell receptor beta chains from one sample in a study of cytomegalovirus exposure and HLA in healthy donors. Generated by immunoSEQ multiplex PCR, the TCRdb table keeps only in-frame clones and is missing some. The sample carries approximately 93,000 clones, approximately 79% recorded once. Specimen: PBMCs. Every receptor here comes from a woman aged 40 to 50 in good health and CMV-seronegative. The CDR3 runs from the conserved cysteine through the conserved F or W. The D gene is left open where the match is weak. Clone sizes are given selectively: once, few, many, or a class where the clone is expanded.

size: few
D: TRBD2
V: TRBV19
J: TRBJ2-3
CDR3: CASSATSGGVTDTQYF
DNA: TGTGCCAGTAGTGCCACTAGCGGGGGGGTCACAGATACGCAGTATTTT

size: NA
D: NA
V: TRBV28
J: TRBJ1-1
CDR3: CASSLEATVNTEAFF
DNA: TGTGCCAGCAGTTTAGAGGCGACAGTGAACACTGAAGCTTTCTTT

size: once
D: TRBD1
V: TRBV28
J: TRBJ2-1
CDR3: CASYRPGQGAGEQFF
DNA: TGTGCCAGCTATCGTCCGGGACAGGGGGCGGGTGAGCAGTTCTTC

size: NA
D: NA
V: TRBV10-3
J: TRBJ2-5
CDR3: CAISDRRDQETQYF
DNA: TGTGCCATCAGTGATAGGAGGGACCAAGAGACCCAGTACTTC

size: NA
D: NA
V: TRBV19
J: TRBJ2-1
CDR3: CASSGRVRGNEQFF
DNA: TGTGCCAGTAGTGGGCGGGTACGAGGCAATGAGCAGTTCTTC

size: once
D: NA
V: TRBV30
J: TRBJ2-5
CDR3: CAWGGQPGETQYF
DNA: TGTGCCTGGGGTGGGCAGCCCGGGGAGACCCAGTACTTC

size: few
D: NA
V: TRBV2
J: TRBJ2-7
CDR3: CASSVEQGFFYEQYF
DNA: TGTGCCAGCAGTGTAGAGCAGGGTTTCTTCTACGAGCAGTACTTC

size: NA
D: NA
V: TRBV7-9
J: TRBJ1-4
CDR3: CASVEGWGHGAQKEKLFF
DNA: TGTGCCAGCGTCGAGGGGTGGGGACACGGGGCGCAAAAGGAAAAACTGTTTTTT

size: once
D: TRBD1
V: TRBV5-6
J: TRBJ2-3
CDR3: CASRLDNRGRADTQYF
DNA: TGTGCCAGCAGGTTAGATAACAGGGGGCGTGCAGATACGCAGTATTTT

size: NA
D: TRBD1
V: TRBV29-1
J: TRBJ1-2
CDR3: CSVYGQGGIYGYPF
DNA: TGCAGCGTATACGGACAGGGCGGTATCTATGGCTACCCCTTC

size: NA
D: NA
V: TRBV19
J: TRBJ1-2
CDR3: CASSFDGYTF
DNA: TGTGCCAGTAGTTTCGATGGCTACACCTTC

size: NA
D: TRBD1
V: TRBV7-9
J: TRBJ2-1
CDR3: CASRTGGYNEQFF
DNA: TGTGCCAGCAGGACAGGGGGGTACAATGAGCAGTTCTTC

size: NA
D: TRBD1
V: TRBV30
J: TRBJ2-7
CDR3: CAFSTGQGLEQYF
DNA: TGTGCCTTCTCGACGGGACAGGGGCTCGAGCAGTACTTC

size: once
D: NA
V: TRBV15
J: TRBJ1-1
CDR3: CATSRDLVEAFF
DNA: TGTGCCACCAGCAGAGATTTAGTTGAAGCTTTCTTT

size: once
D: NA
V: TRBV9
J: TRBJ1-5
CDR3: CASSALGLSNQPQHF
DNA: TGTGCCAGCAGCGCCCTGGGGCTAAGCAATCAGCCCCAGCATTTT

size: few
D: TRBD2
V: TRBV5-4
J: TRBJ2-1
CDR3: CASSTSSGGFHEQFF
DNA: TGTGCCAGCAGCACATCTAGCGGGGGGTTTCATGAGCAGTTCTTC

size: medium-sized
D: NA
V: TRBV5-5
J: TRBJ2-6
CDR3: CASSFFRRTGGANVLTF
DNA: TGTGCCAGCAGCTTTTTTCGGCGGACTGGCGGGGCCAACGTCCTGACTTTC

size: NA
D: NA
V: TRBV2
J: TRBJ2-2
CDR3: CASSLDTGELFF
DNA: TGTGCCAGCAGCCTAGACACCGGGGAGCTGTTTTTT

size: NA
D: NA
V: TRBV6-1
J: TRBJ1-3
CDR3: CASREGGFSGNTIYF
DNA: TGTGCCAGCAGGGAGGGCGGATTCTCTGGAAACACCATATATTTT